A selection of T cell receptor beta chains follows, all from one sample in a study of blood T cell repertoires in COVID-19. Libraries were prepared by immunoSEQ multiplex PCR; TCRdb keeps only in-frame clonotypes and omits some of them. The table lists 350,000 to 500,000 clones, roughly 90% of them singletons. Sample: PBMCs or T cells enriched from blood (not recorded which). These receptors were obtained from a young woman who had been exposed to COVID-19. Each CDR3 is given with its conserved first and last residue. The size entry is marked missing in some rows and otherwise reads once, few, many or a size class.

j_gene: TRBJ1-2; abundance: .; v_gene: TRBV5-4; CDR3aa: CASSLELRGSYGYTF
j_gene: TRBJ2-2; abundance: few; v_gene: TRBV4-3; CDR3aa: CASSQVPGGGVTGELFF
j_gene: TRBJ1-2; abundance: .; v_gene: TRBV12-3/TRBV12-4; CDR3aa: CASSPTQNYGYTF
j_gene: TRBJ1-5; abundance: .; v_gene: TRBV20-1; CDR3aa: CSAFHNQPQHF
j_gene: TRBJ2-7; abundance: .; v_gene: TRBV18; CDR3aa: CASSPPGTGLAGTIYEQYF
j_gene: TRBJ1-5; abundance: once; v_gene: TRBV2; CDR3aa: CASSDTEGLYLGQPQHF
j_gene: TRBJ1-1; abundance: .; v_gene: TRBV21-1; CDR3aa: CASSNGRGLGTEAFF
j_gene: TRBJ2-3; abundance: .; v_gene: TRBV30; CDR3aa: CAWSVTAGVDTQYF
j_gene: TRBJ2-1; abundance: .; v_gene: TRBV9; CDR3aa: CASSVEDRALYNEQFF
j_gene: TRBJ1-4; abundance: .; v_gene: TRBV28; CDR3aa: CASSSPGEKLFF
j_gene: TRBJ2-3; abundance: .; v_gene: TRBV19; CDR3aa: CASSYPSRLAGVTDTQYF
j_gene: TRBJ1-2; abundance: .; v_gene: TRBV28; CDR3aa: CASSLTRNYGYTF
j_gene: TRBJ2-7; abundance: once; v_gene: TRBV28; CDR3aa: CASSPTLRTGGGDEQYF
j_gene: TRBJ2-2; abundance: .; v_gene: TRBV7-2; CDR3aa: CASSLEGRGTGGTGELFF
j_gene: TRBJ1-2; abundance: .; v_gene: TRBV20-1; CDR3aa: CSATQGYGYTF
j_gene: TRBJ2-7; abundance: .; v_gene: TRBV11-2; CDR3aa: CASSSLVGAASGYEQYF
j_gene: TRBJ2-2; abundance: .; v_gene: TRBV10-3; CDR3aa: CAIRDLATGELFF
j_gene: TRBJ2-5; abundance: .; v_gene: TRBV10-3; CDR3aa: CAISESRVETQYF
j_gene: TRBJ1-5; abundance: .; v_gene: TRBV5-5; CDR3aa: CASSTGYSNQPQHF
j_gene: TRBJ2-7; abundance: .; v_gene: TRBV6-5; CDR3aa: CASRQTGSSQYEQYF
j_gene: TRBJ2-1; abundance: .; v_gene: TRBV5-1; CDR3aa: CASSFPGASGSYNEQFF
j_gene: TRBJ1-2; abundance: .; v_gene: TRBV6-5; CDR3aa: CASSYSRGNYGYTF
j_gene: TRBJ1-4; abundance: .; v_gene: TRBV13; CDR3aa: CASSSTGGDEKLFF
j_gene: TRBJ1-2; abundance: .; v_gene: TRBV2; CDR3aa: CATSIGTVRYGYTF
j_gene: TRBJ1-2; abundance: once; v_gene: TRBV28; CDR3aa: CASSFHGAHYGYTF
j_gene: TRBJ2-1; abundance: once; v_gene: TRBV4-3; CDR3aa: CASSQDLARGATYNEQFF
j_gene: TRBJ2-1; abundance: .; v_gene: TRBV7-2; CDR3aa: CASSFPTSGGARGNEQFF
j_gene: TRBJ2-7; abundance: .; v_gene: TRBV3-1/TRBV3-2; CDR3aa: CASSQEVRQAYEQYF
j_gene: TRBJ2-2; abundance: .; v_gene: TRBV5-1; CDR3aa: CASSLEASANTGELFF
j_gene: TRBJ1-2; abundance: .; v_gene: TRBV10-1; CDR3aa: CASSESGVGTGPYGYTF
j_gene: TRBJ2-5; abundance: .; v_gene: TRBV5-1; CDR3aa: CASSHIAGGQETQYF
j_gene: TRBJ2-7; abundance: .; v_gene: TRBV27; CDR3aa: CASSFWPGGTSGRGEQYF
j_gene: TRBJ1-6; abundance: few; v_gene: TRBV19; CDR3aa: CASSPKQGSSYNSPLHF